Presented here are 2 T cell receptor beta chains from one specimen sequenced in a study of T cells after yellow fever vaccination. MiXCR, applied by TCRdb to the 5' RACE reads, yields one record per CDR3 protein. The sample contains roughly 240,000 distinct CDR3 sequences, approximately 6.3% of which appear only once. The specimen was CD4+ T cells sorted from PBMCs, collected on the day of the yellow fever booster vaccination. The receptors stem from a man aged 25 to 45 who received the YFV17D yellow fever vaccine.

The DNA for the CDR3 is TGCAGTGCTAGAACGACAGGGGAGGGAGGCTATGGCTACACCTTC. Its translation is CSARTTGEGGYGYTF. The V gene is TRBV20-1, the J gene TRBJ1-2, with TRBD1 matching over 8 bases. From germline, CDR1 is DFQATT and CDR2 SNEGSKA (reference sequence). Trimming at V came to 2 bases and at J to 4 bases, leaving 9 bases not matched to a gene. The CDR3 totals 15 residues.

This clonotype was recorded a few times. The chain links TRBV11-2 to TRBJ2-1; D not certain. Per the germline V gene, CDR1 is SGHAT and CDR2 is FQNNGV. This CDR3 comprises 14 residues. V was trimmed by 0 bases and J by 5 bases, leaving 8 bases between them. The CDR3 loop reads CASSLDRWNNEQFF. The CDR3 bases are TGTGCCAGCAGCTTAGATCGGTGGAACAATGAGCAGTTCTTC.